The 9 T cell receptor beta chains listed next were all sequenced from one sample in a study of blood T cell repertoires in COVID-19. Assay used: immunoSEQ multiplex PCR; TCRdb lists only in-frame clones, some missing. Of around 180,000 clones in the sample, under 85% are singletons; the top ten hold 6.9%. The sequencing input was peripheral blood. The receptor source for this set is a man older than 75 with COVID-19, enrolled during active disease.

This chain links TRBV5-1 with TRBJ1-1, with D perhaps TRBD1 (6 bases). There are 14 residues in the CDR3. Deletions cut 2 bases from V and 3 bases from J, with 11 bases between. The germline gives CDR1 SGHRS, CDR2 YFSETQ. CDR3 amino acids: CASSFEGVDTEAFF. For the CDR3, the DNA is TGCGCCAGCAGCTTCGAGGGGGTGGACACTGAAGCTTTCTTT.

The V call is TRBV3-1 (or the pseudogene TRBV3-2), the J call TRBJ1-1; the D is unclear. Per germline, CDR1 LGHDT and CDR2 YNNKEL (reference sequence). This CDR3 spans 13 amino acids. Trimming took off 1 base at V and 1 base at J, with 4 bases between the two ends. The CDR3 nucleotides read TGTGCCAGCAGCCAAGTTCAGAACACTGAAGCTTTCTTT. Amino acid sequence: CASSQVQNTEAFF.

The chain recombines TRBV7-2 with TRBJ1-2; the D is unclear. This CDR3 is built from 15 residues. The V gene lost 3 bases and the J gene lost 7 bases, with 18 bases spanning the gap. Germline lookup yields CDR1 SGHTA and CDR2 FQGNSA. This CDR3 reads CASSFDRAGSGGYTF. For the CDR3, the DNA is TGTGCCAGCAGCTTCGATCGGGCAGGAAGCGGTGGCTACACCTTC.

The rearrangement uses TRBV27 and TRBJ1-6; 7 nucleotides match TRBD1. Germline V CDR1 and CDR2: MNHEY, SMNVEV (reference sequence). The V gene end was trimmed by 5 bases and the J gene end by 2 bases; junction bases not matched to a gene: 3. The CDR3 has 15 amino acids. Written as DNA, the CDR3 is TGTGCCAGCAGTCCTGGGACAGCCTATAATTCACCCCTCCACTTT. Protein sequence: CASSPGTAYNSPLHF.

The gene calls are TRBV6-5 and TRBJ1-4; D uncertain. The CDR3 spans 13 residues. With 8 bases removed from V and 5 bases from J, the gap between germline ends came to 12 bases. Germline V gene lookup returns CDR1 MNHEY and CDR2 SVGAGI. DNA for the CDR3: TGTGCCAGCTTAAGGCAGGTCAATGAAAAACTGTTTTTT. Protein: CASLRQVNEKLFF.

The V and J genes are TRBV11-2 and TRBJ2-2, with a tentative D call TRBD2 (5 bases). Trimming shortened V by 8 bases and J by 6 bases, and 16 bases separated the two germline ends. CDR1 and CDR2 from the germline V gene are SGHAT and FQNNGV. The CDR3 runs 14 residues. The CDR3 bases are TGTGCCAGCGTTCAGCGGCTCTTGTCCGGGGAGCTGTTTTTT. Residues: CASVQRLLSGELFF. The full variable domain, in which reference TRBV11-2 and TRBJ2-2 provide the parts outside the CDR3, is EAGVAQSPRYKIIEKRQSVAFWCNPISGHATLYWYQQILGQGPKLLIQFQNNGVVDDSQLPKDRFSAERLKGVDSTLKIQPAKLEDSAVYLCASVQRLLSGELFFGEGSRLTVL.

This clone was recorded at least ten times. This sequence joins TRBV6-6 and TRBJ1-4; D call uncertain. Germline values: CDR1 MNHNY, CDR2 SVGAGI (reference sequence). This CDR3 comprises 12 residues. With 6 bases removed from V and 1 base from J, the gap between germline ends came to 3 bases. CDR3 sequence reads: CASSRTNEKLFF. In DNA, the CDR3 is TGTGCCAGCAGCCGAACTAATGAAAAACTGTTTTTT.

A few counts support this clone. This chain uses TRBV5-1 with TRBJ1-1; 7 bases fit TRBD1. The J segment lost 3 bases and the V segment lost 8 bases, leaving 4 bases of the junction unmatched. Germline V lookup: CDR1 SGHRS, CDR2 YFSETQ. The CDR3 totals 12 residues. The CDR3 reads CASSTGYTEAFF. CDR3 DNA sequence: TGCGCCAGTTCGACAGGGTACACTGAAGCTTTCTTT.

The chain combines TRBV5-1 with TRBJ2-2; 8 nucleotides line up with TRBD1. The V segment lost 4 bases and the J segment 1 base; nucleotides outside the gene matches: 3. This CDR3 comprises 15 residues. Germline V lookup: CDR1 SGHRS, CDR2 YFSETQ. CDR3 sequence reads: CASSPGTGNTGELFF. CDR3 bases: TGCGCCAGCAGCCCCGGGACAGGGAACACCGGGGAGCTGTTTTTT.